What follows are 21 T cell receptor beta chains derived from one specimen sequenced in a study of T cell clonality in common variable immunodeficiency. Method: immunoSEQ multiplex PCR; TCRdb's copy keeps in-frame clones and lacks some. This sample carries approximately 40,000 clones, none of them present only once. Material: peripheral blood mononuclear cells. These receptors were taken from a person aged 18 to 75 in good health.

The table lists this clone with many counts. Read sequence stops 3 residues before the CDR3 end, and the germline J gene provides the missing end. The V gene is TRBV7-2, the J gene TRBJ2-1; D unresolved. CDR1 and CDR2 from the germline V gene are SGHTA and FQGNSA. This CDR3 spans 15 amino acids. V lost 7 bases and J lost 6, with 19 bases in between. CDR3 region: CASTLTTINRNEQFF. The DNA read from the CDR3 is TGTGCCAGCACTCTTACCACAATAAACCGCAATGAG.

This clone was seen many times. The read ends 3 residues shy of where the CDR3 ends; the end is completed using the germline J gene. The rearrangement uses TRBV13 and TRBJ1-6; possibly TRBD1 for D (6 bases). The germline V gene encodes CDR1 PRHDT and CDR2 FYEKMQ (reference sequence). The CDR3 runs 14 residues. The V gene lost 5 bases and the J gene lost 7 bases, with 12 bases spanning the gap. CDR3 amino acids: CASSGGGPNSPLHF. The CDR3 bases that were read are TGTGCCAGCAGCGGCGGGGGGCCAAATTCACCC. The whole variable domain, remainder taken from reference TRBV13 and TRBJ1-6, is AAGVIQSPRHLIKEKRETATLKCYPIPRHDTVYWYQQGPGQDPQFLISFYEKMQSDKGSIPDRFSAQQFSDYHSELNMSSLELGDSALYFCASSGGGPNSPLHFGNGTRLTVT.

This clone has a count of ten or more. The DNA ends 3 residues before the CDR3 does, and the rest of the CDR3 is filled in from the germline J gene. This chain joins TRBV28 and TRBJ1-2, with D hard to call. The CDR3 extends over 14 amino acids. V was cut by 2 bases and J by 7 bases, with 14 bases left in between. CDR1 and CDR2 from the germline V gene are MDHEN and SYDVKM. The sequenced part of the CDR3 DNA is TGTGCCAGCAGTTTACAGGCCGGGGAGGGTGGC. It translates to CASSLQAGEGG. The complete CDR3 sequence is CASSLQAGEGGYTF.

As for this clone: The read terminates 3 residues before the CDR3 end, so the remaining end is supplied by the germline J gene. The rearrangement links TRBV7-9 to TRBJ1-1, with D perhaps TRBD1 (6 bases). The CDR3 covers 14 residues. CDR1 and CDR2 from the germline V gene are SEHNR and FQNEAQ (reference sequence). V shed 8 bases and J shed 1 base, with 14 bases lying between them. Incomplete CDR3 DNA: TGTGCCAGCCAGGACAGAACGTCGAACACTGAA. This sequence encodes CASQDRTSNTE. The full-length CDR3 reads as CASQDRTSNTEAFF.

Many counts were recorded for this clone. With the read ending 3 residues before the CDR3 end, the germline J gene is used to fill in that end. The V call is TRBV5-5, the J call TRBJ2-1, with 11 nucleotides matching TRBD1. The germline V gene encodes CDR1 SGHKS and CDR2 YYEKEE (reference sequence). The CDR3 totals 15 residues. V was pared by 1 base and J by 7 bases, with 4 bases of the junction left unmatched. The part of the CDR3 DNA that was read is TGTGCCAGCAGCTTGACAGGACAGGGGGCTAATGAG. This encodes CASSLTGQGANE. The CDR3 as a whole reads CASSLTGQGANEQFF.

There are many counts of this clone. Sequencing ends 3 residues short of the CDR3 end; the germline J gene provides the rest. The chain links TRBV7-8 to TRBJ2-1; 9 positions agree with TRBD1. CDR3 length: 14 residues. Trimming removed 5 bases from V and 6 bases from J; junction bases left unmatched: 5. CDR1 and CDR2 from the germline V gene are SGHVS and FQNEAQ. The CDR3 spells CASSLGTGSNEQFF. CDR3 DNA (partial): TGTGCCAGCAGCCTCGGGACAGGGAGCAATGAG.

This clone was detected ten times or more. The CDR3 sequence is CASSAHRATGYGYTF. The sequenced part of the CDR3 DNA is TGTGCCAGCAGCGCCCACAGGGCGACAGGCTATGGC. The chain combines TRBV7-9 with TRBJ1-2, with a weak D call TRBD1 (6 bases). The observed sequence ends 3 residues before the CDR3 terminus, with the missing tail filled in from the germline J gene. The CDR3 runs to 15 residues. Trimming took 5 bases from V and 4 from J, leaving 17 bases between them. From germline, CDR1 is SEHNR and CDR2 FQNEAQ (reference sequence).

This clone was recorded at least ten times. Coverage ceases 3 residues before the CDR3 finishes, and the germline J gene fills in the end. V and J are TRBV5-5 and TRBJ1-6, with D perhaps TRBD1 (5 bases). This CDR3 region has 14 residues. The V and J ends lost 5 bases and 9 bases respectively, with 15 bases between them. CDR1 is SGHKS and CDR2 is YYEKEE in the germline V gene (reference sequence). The covered CDR3 bases are TGTGCCAGCAGTTTTGAGGGGATAGCTTCACCC. Residues: CASSFEGIASP. The whole CDR3 is CASSFEGIASPLHF.

This clone was found many times. Read data end 3 residues before the CDR3 end; the end is taken from the germline J gene. The chain carries TRBV19 and TRBJ1-1; D remains ambiguous. The CDR3 sequence is 13 residues long. Germline assignment: CDR1 LNHDA and CDR2 SQIVND (reference sequence). V shed 3 bases and J shed 1 base, with 6 bases lying between them. Here the CDR3 reads CASSILGNTEAFF. The covered CDR3 bases are TGTGCCAGTAGTATCCTCGGGAACACTGAA.

This clone was observed many times. With the read ending 3 residues before the CDR3 end, the germline J gene is used to fill in that end. The chain joins TRBV20-1 to TRBJ1-1; D remains ambiguous. The CDR3 runs to 13 residues. Looked up from germline, CDR1 is DFQATT and CDR2 is SNEGSKA (reference sequence). V gave up 7 bases and J gave up 1 base, with 13 bases separating them. CDR3 amino acids: CSVPKTTNTEAFF. The CDR3 bases that were read are TGCAGTGTTCCTAAGACAACGAACACTGAA.

Many counts were recorded for this clone. Read sequence stops 3 residues before the CDR3 end, and the germline J gene provides the missing end. The gene calls are TRBV3-1 (or the pseudogene TRBV3-2) and TRBJ2-5, with a tentative D call TRBD2 (6 bases). Germline V gives CDR1 LGHDT, CDR2 YNNKEL (reference sequence). V dropped 1 base and J dropped 4 bases, with 13 bases sitting between them. The CDR3 is 15 amino acids. CDR3: CASSQGLVTAETQYF. The sequenced CDR3 bases are TGTGCCAGCAGCCAAGGACTAGTTACTGCAGAGACC.

The table lists this clone with many counts. The read finishes 3 residues shy of the CDR3 end, and the germline J gene is used to complete it. The V call is TRBV7-2, the J call TRBJ1-4; the D is unclear. Trimming shortened V by 2 bases and J by 9 bases, and 10 bases separated the two germline ends. Germline CDR1 reads SGHTA; CDR2 reads FQGNSA. The CDR3 is 13 amino acids. The sequenced part of the CDR3 DNA is TGTGCCAGCAGCTTACCCCCCGCTAAAAAA. It encodes CASSLPPAKK. The whole CDR3 sequence is CASSLPPAKKLFF.

The sample holds many counts of this clone. The read terminates 3 residues ahead of where the CDR3 ends, so the germline J gene completes it. The chain uses TRBV7-9 and TRBJ2-7, with 7 nucleotides matching TRBD1. J lost 6 bases, V lost 4 bases, and 9 bases had no gene match. CDR1 and CDR2 (germline): SEHNR, FQNEAQ (reference sequence). The length of the CDR3 is 14 residues. The CDR3 protein is CASSYWDRGFEQYF. CDR3 DNA, as far as it was read: TGTGCCAGCAGCTACTGGGACAGAGGGTTCGAG.

This clone was observed at least ten times. The read ends 3 residues early relative to the CDR3; the germline J gene fills the gap. This rearrangement joins TRBV19 to TRBJ1-1; 9 bases match TRBD1. In germline, CDR1 is LNHDA, CDR2 SQIVND (reference sequence). Trimming cost V 5 bases and J 5 bases; bases outside gene matches: 9. CDR3 length equals 15 residues. Partial CDR3 DNA: TGTGCCAGTAGTCCCCGACAGGGGGGTGGGACTGAA. This codes for CASSPRQGGGTE. The entire CDR3 is CASSPRQGGGTEAFF.

This clone has ten or more counts. The read ends 3 residues shy of where the CDR3 ends; the end is completed using the germline J gene. The chain uses TRBV7-3 and TRBJ2-7; the D gene is possibly TRBD2 (7 bases). The germline V and J ends were trimmed by 7 bases and 2 bases, with 21 bases remaining between them. The germline V gene encodes CDR1 SGHTA and CDR2 FQGTGA. The CDR3 has 16 residues. The CDR3 bases that were read are TGTGCCAGCAACATTAAGGGGGGGGGACTGCCCTACGAG. Protein product: CASNIKGGGLPYE. Given in full, the CDR3 is CASNIKGGGLPYEQYF.

Ten or more counts support this clone. With the read ending 3 residues before the CDR3 end, the germline J gene is used to fill in that end. The V and J genes are TRBV20-1 and TRBJ2-5; 15 bases fit TRBD2. CDR1 is DFQATT, CDR2 SNEGSKA, per germline (reference sequence). V was clipped by 1 base and J by 4 bases; unmatched bases: 1. This CDR3 spans 15 amino acids. CDR3 residues: CSARGTSGGAETQYF. The covered CDR3 bases are TGCAGTGCTAGAGGGACTAGCGGGGGGGCAGAGACC.

In its sample, this clone was seen a few times. The read ends 3 residues early relative to the CDR3; the germline J gene fills the gap. This chain joins TRBV29-1 and TRBJ2-1; weak D call: TRBD1 (6 bases). CDR1 and CDR2 (germline): SQVTM, ANQGSEA. With 3 bases removed from V and 2 bases from J, the gap between germline ends came to 14 bases. The CDR3 covers 15 residues. The CDR3 sequence: CSVDWTAQTYNEQFF. The sequenced part of the CDR3 DNA is TGCAGCGTTGATTGGACAGCCCAGACCTACAATGAG.

This clone has at least ten counts. The sequence runs out 3 residues before the end of the CDR3; the remainder is reconstructed from the germline J gene. The rearrangement joins TRBV20-1 to TRBJ1-3; D possibly corresponds to TRBD1 (5 bases). The germline gives CDR1 DFQATT, CDR2 SNEGSKA (reference sequence). This CDR3 is 14 amino acids long. V dropped 4 bases and J dropped 3 bases, with 13 bases sitting between them. CDR3 loop: CSATVPGRGNTIYF. The CDR3 bases that were read are TGCAGTGCTACCGTCCCAGGGCGTGGAAACACC.

There are many counts of this clone. The read terminates 3 residues ahead of where the CDR3 ends, so the germline J gene completes it. The V gene is TRBV20-1, the J gene TRBJ1-5, with D hard to call. V was clipped by 4 bases and J by 0 bases, with 13 bases between them. Germline V lookup: CDR1 DFQATT, CDR2 SNEGSKA (reference sequence). The CDR3 covers 15 residues. CDR3 bases read: TGCAGTGCTATGGAGCAGGCATATAGCAATCAGCCC. Translated, it gives CSAMEQAYSNQP. The whole CDR3 sequence reads CSAMEQAYSNQPQHF.

In its sample, this clone was seen many times. The CDR3: CASSLTPGQGGDTQYF. The sequenced part of the CDR3 DNA is TGCGCCAGCAGTTTGACTCCGGGACAGGGTGGAGATACG. The chain employs TRBV5-1 and TRBJ2-3; 9 nucleotides agree with TRBD1. The CDR3 end is not reached by the read, which stops 3 residues before it; the germline J gene fills it in. V was clipped by 5 bases and J by 5 bases; unmatched bases: 12. The CDR3 sequence is 16 residues long. Per germline, CDR1 SGHRS and CDR2 YFSETQ.

This clone was counted at least ten times. The read comes to an end 3 residues before the CDR3 does, leaving the germline J gene to fill in the end. V and J are TRBV5-1 and TRBJ2-2, with 7 bases fitting TRBD2. V shed 4 bases, J shed 5 bases, and the junction held 8 bases outside the gene matches. Germline assignment: CDR1 SGHRS and CDR2 YFSETQ. This CDR3 is 15 amino acids long. The part of the CDR3 DNA that was read is TGCGCCAGCAGCGACCGACTAGCAGGAACCGGGGAG. Amino acids: CASSDRLAGTGE. The entire CDR3 is CASSDRLAGTGELFF.